This entry lists 2 T cell receptor beta chains sequenced from one sample in a study of vaccination effects on CD4 cells after COVID-19. Prior to sequencing, the ViraFEST assay stimulated PBMC with viral peptide pools, which expanded the antigen-specific CD4+ T cells. Isolating CD4+ T cells followed more than 9 days of culture. Nucleocapsid antibody tests were negative, and the vaccine recipients had no prior SARS-CoV-2 infection. Profiled with immunoSEQ multiplex PCR; TCRdb holds only in-frame clones, not every one. The sample holds approximately 70,000 clones, roughly 74% seen once. These TCRs are of unknown antigen specificity. Material: CD4+ T cells from PBMCs cultured with HCoV-NL63 spike peptides, obtained before COVID-19 vaccination. The receptors were sampled from a human donor who received a COVID-19 vaccine.

The J gene is TRBJ2-2, the V gene TRBV7-3; D perhaps matches TRBD1 (6 bases). The V end lost 2 bases, the J end lost 6 bases, and 13 bases lay between the germline ends. Germline V CDR1 and CDR2: SGHTA, FQGTGA. There are 15 residues in the CDR3. The chain's CDR3 is CASSLVVAGAGELFF. The CDR3 DNA is TGTGCCAGCAGCTTAGTGGTCGCAGGGGCCGGGGAGCTGTTTTTT.

The chain joins TRBV24-1 to TRBJ2-6; a possible D gene is TRBD1 (6 bases). Germline CDR1 is KGHDR and CDR2 is SFDVKD. The germline V and J ends were trimmed by 4 bases and 4 bases, with 16 bases remaining between them. There are 17 residues in the CDR3. Written as DNA, the CDR3 is TGTGCCACCAGTGAGCATACAGGGCGCTCCGGGGCCAACGTCCTGACTTTC. This encodes CATSEHTGRSGANVLTF.